The clone carrying this T cell receptor beta chain was counted at least ten times. What it binds is unknown. Trimming shortened V by 3 bases and J by 3 bases, and 14 bases separated the two germline ends. The CDR3 runs 15 residues. From germline, CDR1 is SGHTA and CDR2 FQGNSA. The sample is drawn from a study of T cell repertoires in cytomegalovirus infection. Study as a whole: A matching HLA type, together with CMV infection, was signaled by public TCR beta signatures.

TCRdb reprocessed the reads via MiXCR and lists one record per CDR3 protein. The data show hundreds of thousands of distinct CDR3 sequences, about 44% seen once. Whole-study results and caveats: Frequencies of public TCR beta families were cumulated, and this identified carriers of CMV plus the relevant HLA. CMV-specific HLA-C-restricted TCR beta clonotypes dominated the ex vivo response.

This rearrangement joins TRBV7-2 to TRBJ2-5; D is perhaps TRBD1 or TRBD2 (5 bases each). This sequence was found in a human donor in good health (CMV status not recorded). Some clones in this sample may be carry-over from other donors' samples. The sequences come from cultured PBMCs, collected from culture after CMV antigen stimulation. CDR3 in DNA: TGTGCCAGCAGCTTCGGGACCGCTGTGGAAGAGACCCAGTACTTC. The encoded protein is CASSFGTAVEETQYF.